The clone carrying this T cell receptor (beta chain) was detected only once. The record originates from a study of blood T cell repertoires in COVID-19. Study details: Both acute and convalescent COVID-19 samples were obtained from the United States, Italy and Spain. In each case, the material was cDNA or gDNA derived from T cells, B-cell-depleted T cells, or PBMCs.

Germline assignment: CDR1 MNHEY and CDR2 SVGAGI. Trimming pared 8 bases from V and 3 bases from J, leaving 12 bases between. The CDR3 extends over 13 amino acids. The authors' processing: Nucleated cell counts were estimated from reference gene primer amplification. The data were produced by immunoSEQ multiplex PCR, yet TCRdb's version contains in-frame clones alone and is incomplete. From that table come the V and J calls and clone size; the DNA was used to work out D and trimming. The table includes some 280,000 clones, 85% detected once. The receptor was derived from a woman aged 50 to 60 with active or convalescent COVID-19. The chain carries TRBV6-5 and TRBJ2-3; the D gene is possibly TRBD2 (6 bases). Sequencing input: peripheral blood. This chain's CDR3 is CASENRGTDTQYF. The CDR3 nucleotides are TGTGCCAGCGAAAATCGGGGGACAGATACGCAGTATTTT.